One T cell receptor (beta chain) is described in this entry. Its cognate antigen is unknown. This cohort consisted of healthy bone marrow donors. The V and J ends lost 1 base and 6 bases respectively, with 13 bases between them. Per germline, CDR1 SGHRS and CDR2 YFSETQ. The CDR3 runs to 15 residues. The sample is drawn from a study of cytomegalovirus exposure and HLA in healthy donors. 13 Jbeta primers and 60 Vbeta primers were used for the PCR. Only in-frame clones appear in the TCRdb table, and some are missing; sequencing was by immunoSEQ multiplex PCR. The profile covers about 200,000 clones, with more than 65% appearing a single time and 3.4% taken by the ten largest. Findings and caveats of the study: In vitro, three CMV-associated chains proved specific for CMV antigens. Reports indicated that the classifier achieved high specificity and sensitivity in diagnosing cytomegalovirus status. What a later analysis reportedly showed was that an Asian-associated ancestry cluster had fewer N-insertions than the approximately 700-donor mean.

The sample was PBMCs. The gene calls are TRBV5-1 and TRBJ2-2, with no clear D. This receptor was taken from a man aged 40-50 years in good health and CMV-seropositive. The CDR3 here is CASSLNQAQAGELFF. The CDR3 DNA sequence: TGCGCCAGCAGCTTGAATCAGGCTCAGGCCGGGGAGCTGTTTTTT.